The clone carrying this TCR beta chain occurred once. Per the original data handling: Cell counts per sample came from amplifying reference gene primers. The table came from immunoSEQ multiplex PCR; TCRdb's copy has only in-frame clones and leaves some out. That table is the source of V, J and clone size, and D and trimming were worked out from the DNA. The top ten clones hold roughly a fifth of a sample with some 70,000 clones, more than 60% of them seen once. The germline V gene has CDR1 SGDLS and CDR2 YYNGEE. The V and J ends lost 0 bases and 6 bases, in that order; junction bases with no gene match: 8. The CDR3 has 16 residues. This entry is derived from a study of blood T cell repertoires in COVID-19.

The TCR originated in a man aged 55 to 69 with acute or convalescent COVID-19. The V call is TRBV9, the J call TRBJ2-2; 7 bases match TRBD1. Sequencing was performed on peripheral blood. CDR3: CASSVAGPGGAGELFF. The CDR3 nucleotides read TGTGCCAGCAGCGTAGCTGGCCCAGGGGGTGCCGGGGAGCTGTTTTTT.